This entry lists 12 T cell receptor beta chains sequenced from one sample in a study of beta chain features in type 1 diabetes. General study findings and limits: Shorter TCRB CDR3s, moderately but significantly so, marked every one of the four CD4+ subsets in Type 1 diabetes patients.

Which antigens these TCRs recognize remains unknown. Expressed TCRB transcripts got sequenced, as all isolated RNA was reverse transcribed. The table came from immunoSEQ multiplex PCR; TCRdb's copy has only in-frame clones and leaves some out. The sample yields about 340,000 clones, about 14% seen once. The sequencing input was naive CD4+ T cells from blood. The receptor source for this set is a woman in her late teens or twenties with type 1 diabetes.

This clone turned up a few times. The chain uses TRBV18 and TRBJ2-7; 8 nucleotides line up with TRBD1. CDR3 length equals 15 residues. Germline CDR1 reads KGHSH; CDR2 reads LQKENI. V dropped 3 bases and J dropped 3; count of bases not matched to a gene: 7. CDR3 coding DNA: TGTGCCAGCTCACCGGAGACAGGGGCGAGCTACGAGCAGTACTTC. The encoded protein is CASSPETGASYEQYF.

The CDR3 is CASSSDSSWDTQYF. Here the CDR3 DNA reads TGCGCCAGCAGCTCTGACAGTTCCTGGGATACGCAGTATTTT. This rearrangement joins TRBV5-1 to TRBJ2-3; perhaps TRBD1 as D (5 bases). This CDR3 has 14 amino acids. Germline V gene data show CDR1 as SGHRS and CDR2 as YFSETQ. V shed 3 bases and J shed 6 bases, with 14 bases lying between them. Complete variable domain (other parts from reference TRBV5-1 and TRBJ2-3): KAGVTQTPRYLIKTRGQQVTLSCSPISGHRSVSWYQQTPGQGLQFLFEYFSETQRNKGNFPGRFSGRQFSNSRSEMNVSTLELGDSALYLCASSSDSSWDTQYFGPGTRLTVL.

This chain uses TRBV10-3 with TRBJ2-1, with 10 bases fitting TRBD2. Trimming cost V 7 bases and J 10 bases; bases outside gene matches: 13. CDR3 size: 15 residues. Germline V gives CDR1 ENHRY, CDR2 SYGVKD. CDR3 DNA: TGTGCCATCAAGAGCGGGGCGGGACTAGCGCCCGAGCAGTTCTTC. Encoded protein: CAIKSGAGLAPEQFF.

CDR3 nucleotides: TGCAGCGTTCAAGGAGGGGGCTACACCTTC. Protein sequence: CSVQGGGYTF. This sequence joins TRBV29-1 and TRBJ1-2, with D hard to call. Germline CDR1 reads SQVTM; CDR2 reads ANQGSEA. This CDR3 has 10 amino acids. Trimming pared 5 bases from V and 8 bases from J, leaving 9 bases between.

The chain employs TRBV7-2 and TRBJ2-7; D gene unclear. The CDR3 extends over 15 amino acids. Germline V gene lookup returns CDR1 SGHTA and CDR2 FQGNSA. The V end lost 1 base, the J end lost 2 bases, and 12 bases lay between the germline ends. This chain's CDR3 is CASSLELGWAYEQYV. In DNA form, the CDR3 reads TGTGCCAGCAGCTTAGAATTAGGCTGGGCCTACGAGCAGTACGTC.

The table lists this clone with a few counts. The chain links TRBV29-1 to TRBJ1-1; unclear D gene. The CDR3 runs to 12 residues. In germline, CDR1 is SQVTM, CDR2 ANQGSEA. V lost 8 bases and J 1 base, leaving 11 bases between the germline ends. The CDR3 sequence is CSLKGGNTEAFF. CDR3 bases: TGCAGCCTGAAAGGAGGGAACACTGAAGCTTTCTTT.

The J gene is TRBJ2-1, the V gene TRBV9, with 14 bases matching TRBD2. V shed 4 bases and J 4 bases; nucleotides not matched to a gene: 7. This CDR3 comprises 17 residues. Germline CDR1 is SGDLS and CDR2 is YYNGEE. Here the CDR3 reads CASSTGTSGSSYNEQFF. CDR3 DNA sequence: TGTGCCAGCAGCACCGGGACTAGCGGGAGTAGTTACAATGAGCAGTTCTTC.

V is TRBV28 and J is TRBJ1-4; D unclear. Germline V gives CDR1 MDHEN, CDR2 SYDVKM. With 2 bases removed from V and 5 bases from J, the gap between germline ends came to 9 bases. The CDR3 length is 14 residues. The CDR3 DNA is TGTGCCAGCAGTTTAGAGGGTCTCAATGAAAAACTGTTTTTT. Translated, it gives CASSLEGLNEKLFF.

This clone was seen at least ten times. Written as DNA, the CDR3 is TGCAGCGTTGTTCGGACTGAAGCTTTCTTT. Translated: CSVVRTEAFF. The V call is TRBV29-1, the J call TRBJ1-1; no definite D call. V dropped 4 bases and J dropped 5 bases, with 5 bases sitting between them. The germline CDR1 and CDR2 sequences are SQVTM and ANQGSEA. This CDR3 has 10 residues.

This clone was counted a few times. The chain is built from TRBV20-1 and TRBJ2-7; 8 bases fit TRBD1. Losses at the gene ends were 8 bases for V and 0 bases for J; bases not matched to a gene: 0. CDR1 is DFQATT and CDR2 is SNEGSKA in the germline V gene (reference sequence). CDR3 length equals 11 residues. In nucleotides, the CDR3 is TGCAGTACAGGGGGCTCCTACGAGCAGTACTTC. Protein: CSTGGSYEQYF.

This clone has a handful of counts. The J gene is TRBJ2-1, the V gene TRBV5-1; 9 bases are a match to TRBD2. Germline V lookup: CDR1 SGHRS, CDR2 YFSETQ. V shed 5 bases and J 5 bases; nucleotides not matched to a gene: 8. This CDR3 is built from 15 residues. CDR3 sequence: CASSDSGSPHNEQFF. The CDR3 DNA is TGCGCCAGCAGTGATAGCGGGAGCCCCCACAATGAGCAGTTCTTC. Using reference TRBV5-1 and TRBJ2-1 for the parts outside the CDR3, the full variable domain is KAGVTQTPRYLIKTRGQQVTLSCSPISGHRSVSWYQQTPGQGLQFLFEYFSETQRNKGNFPGRFSGRQFSNSRSEMNVSTLELGDSALYLCASSDSGSPHNEQFFGPGTRLTVL.

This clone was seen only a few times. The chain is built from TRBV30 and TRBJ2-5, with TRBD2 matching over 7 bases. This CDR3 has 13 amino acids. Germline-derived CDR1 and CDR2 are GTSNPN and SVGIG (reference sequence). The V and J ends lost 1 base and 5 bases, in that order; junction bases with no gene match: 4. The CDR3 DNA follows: TGTGCCTGGAGTGATATGGGGGGGGAGACCCAGTACTTC. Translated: CAWSDMGGETQYF.